These T cell receptor beta chains were read from a single sample in a study of identical twins. Each CDR3 protein gets one entry after TCRdb re-called the 5' RACE reads with MiXCR. This sample carries hundreds of thousands of distinct CDR3 sequences, 10% to 15% of them seen once, and the ten largest clones take around 7.2%. These data were also reused for a study on yellow fever vaccine responses in identical twins.

The sample taken for sequencing was CD8+ T cells sorted from blood. The receptor source for this set is a woman aged 18-29 years in good health. Both conserved end residues are part of each CDR3. Each record gives: V gene, CDR3 protein.

TRBV2,CASSTMQETQYF
TRBV10-3,CATSGSTTDTQYF
TRBV29-1,CSVEGLAGGTYNEQFF
TRBV9,CASHSRRQAPGANVLTF
TRBV12-3/TRBV12-4,CASSLSFSGGPYEQYF
TRBV2,CASSEWLEQQREDTQYF
TRBV12-3/TRBV12-4,CASSYPQGVGGAFF
TRBV6-1,CASSIGWAGLNSPLHF
TRBV13,CASSHPRGHPTYNEQFF
TRBV20-1,CSARDGSVQASSYEQYF
TRBV20-1,CSARDRQGVTDTQYF
TRBV7-2,CASSPTGGWGQPQHF
TRBV28,CASSPSYRDSYEQYF
TRBV28,CASSQTDHANYGYTF
TRBV12-3/TRBV12-4,CASRSGVEQFF
TRBV4-1,CASSQEGQNEQFF
TRBV7-9,CASTPSLAGNTDTQYF
TRBV6-4,CASSLTGDSETQYF
TRBV18,CASSTVSYNEQFF
TRBV29-1,CSVETGQGNTEAFF
TRBV7-2,CASSSPGLAVYNEQFF
TRBV6-4,CASGDTPGNTQYF
TRBV19,CASSHLAASSYNEQFF
TRBV27,CASSLQRFNQPQHF
TRBV15,CATSRSRGRVSYEQYF
TRBV4-1,CASSQDRAGGSTEAFF
TRBV28,CASSPRLADFQETQYF
TRBV10-3,CAISERPGEAFF
TRBV11-2,CASSFSGGTDEQYF
TRBV13,CASSLGAGPLHF
TRBV24-1,CATSDSSSGFGGPYEQYF
TRBV6-1,CASGQEVYNEQFF
TRBV12-3/TRBV12-4,CAGGKNTEAFF
TRBV4-1,CASSQGSEGEAFF
TRBV14,CASSLQMGTDTQYF